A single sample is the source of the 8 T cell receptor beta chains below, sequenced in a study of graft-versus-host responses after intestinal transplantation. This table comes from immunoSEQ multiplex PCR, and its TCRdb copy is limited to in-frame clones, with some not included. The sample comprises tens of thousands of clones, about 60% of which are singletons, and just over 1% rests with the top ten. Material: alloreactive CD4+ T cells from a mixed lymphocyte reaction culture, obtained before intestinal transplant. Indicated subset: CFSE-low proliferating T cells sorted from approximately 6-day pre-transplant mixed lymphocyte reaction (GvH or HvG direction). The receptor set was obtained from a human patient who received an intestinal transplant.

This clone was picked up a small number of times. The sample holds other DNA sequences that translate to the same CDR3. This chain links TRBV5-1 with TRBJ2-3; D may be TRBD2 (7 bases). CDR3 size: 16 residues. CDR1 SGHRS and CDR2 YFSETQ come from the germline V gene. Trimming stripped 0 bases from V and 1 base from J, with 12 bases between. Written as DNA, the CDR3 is TGCGCCAGCAGCTTGGCTGCGGGGGCGGGCACAGATACGCAGTATTTT. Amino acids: CASSLAAGAGTDTQYF. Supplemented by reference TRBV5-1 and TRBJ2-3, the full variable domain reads KAGVTQTPRYLIKTRGQQVTLSCSPISGHRSVSWYQQTPGQGLQFLFEYFSETQRNKGNFPGRFSGRQFSNSRSEMNVSTLELGDSALYLCASSLAAGAGTDTQYFGPGTRLTVL.

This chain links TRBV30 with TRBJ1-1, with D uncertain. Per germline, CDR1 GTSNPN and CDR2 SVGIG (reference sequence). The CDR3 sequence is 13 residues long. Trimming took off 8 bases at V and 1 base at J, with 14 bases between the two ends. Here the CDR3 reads CAPGPRGNTEAFF. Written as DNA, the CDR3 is TGTGCCCCCGGGCCGCGGGGGAACACTGAAGCTTTCTTT.

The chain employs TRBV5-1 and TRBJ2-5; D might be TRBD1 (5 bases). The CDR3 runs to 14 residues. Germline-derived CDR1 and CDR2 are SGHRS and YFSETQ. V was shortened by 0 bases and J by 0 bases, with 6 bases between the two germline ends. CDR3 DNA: TGCGCCAGCAGCTTGGGACAGTACCAAGAGACCCAGTACTTC. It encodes CASSLGQYQETQYF.

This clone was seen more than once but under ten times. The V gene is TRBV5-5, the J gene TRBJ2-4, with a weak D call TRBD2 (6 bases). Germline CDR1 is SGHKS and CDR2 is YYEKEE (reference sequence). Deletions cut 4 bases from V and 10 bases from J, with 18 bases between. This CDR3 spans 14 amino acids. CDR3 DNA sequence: TGTGCCAGCAGCCTAAATCTCCTGGCGGGGATTCAGTACTTC. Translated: CASSLNLLAGIQYF.

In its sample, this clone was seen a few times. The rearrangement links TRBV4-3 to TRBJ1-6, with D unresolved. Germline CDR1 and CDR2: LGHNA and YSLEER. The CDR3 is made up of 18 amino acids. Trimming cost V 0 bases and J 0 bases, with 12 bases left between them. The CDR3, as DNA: TGCGCCAGCAGCCAAGAGGCTAGGAGGGTCTCCTATAATTCACCCCTCCACTTT. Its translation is CASSQEARRVSYNSPLHF.

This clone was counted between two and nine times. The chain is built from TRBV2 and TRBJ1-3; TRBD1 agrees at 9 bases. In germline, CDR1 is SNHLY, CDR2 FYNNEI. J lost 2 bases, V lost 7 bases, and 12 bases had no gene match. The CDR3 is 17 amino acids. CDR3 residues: CASNGGTGLVAGNTIYF. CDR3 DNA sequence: TGTGCCAGCAACGGAGGGACAGGGTTGGTGGCTGGAAACACCATATATTTT.

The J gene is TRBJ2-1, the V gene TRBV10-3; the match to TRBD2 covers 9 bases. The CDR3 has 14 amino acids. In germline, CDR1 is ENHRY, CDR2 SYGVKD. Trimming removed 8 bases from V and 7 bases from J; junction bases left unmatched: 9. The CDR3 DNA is TGTGCCATCGGGCAGGGCGGGAGGGATAATGAGCAGTTCTTC. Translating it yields CAIGQGGRDNEQFF.

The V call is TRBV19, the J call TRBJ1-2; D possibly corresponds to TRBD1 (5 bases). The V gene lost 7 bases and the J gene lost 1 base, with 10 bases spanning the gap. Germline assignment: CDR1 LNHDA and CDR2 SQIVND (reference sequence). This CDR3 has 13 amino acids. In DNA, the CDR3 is TGTGCCAGTACAGGGCGAATTAACTATGGCTACACCTTC. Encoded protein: CASTGRINYGYTF.